Following are 9 T cell receptor beta chains from one sample sequenced in a study of blood T cells in healthy people across ages. Sample-barcoded 5' priming and a J-beta primer mix drove a second PCR of 7 to 11 cycles. MiXCR was run by TCRdb on the 5' RACE reads, yielding one entry per CDR3 protein. Of 1.5 million to 2 million distinct CDR3 sequences in the sample, around 36% were seen once. Input material: blood. The origin of the receptors is a woman in her twenties or thirties in good health.

In its sample, this clonotype was seen once. The chain is built from TRBV18 and TRBJ1-1; the match to TRBD1 covers 9 bases. The CDR3 consists of 13 residues. The germline V gene encodes CDR1 KGHSH and CDR2 LQKENI. J was trimmed by 11 bases and V by 4 bases; bases with no gene match: 8. Written as DNA, the CDR3 is TGTGCCAGCTCACAGGGACAGGGTAATTTTGCTTTCTTT. Translation: CASSQGQGNFAFF.

This clonotype came up many times. V gene TRBV15 combines with J gene TRBJ2-6, with a weak D call TRBD1 (5 bases). V lost 0 bases, J lost 0 bases, and 6 bases lay in between. Germline lookup yields CDR1 LNHNV and CDR2 YYDKDF (reference sequence). CDR3 size: 16 residues. The chain's CDR3 is CATSREQGSGANVLTF. In nucleotides, the CDR3 is TGTGCCACCAGCAGAGAGCAGGGCTCTGGGGCCAACGTCCTGACTTTC.

V is TRBV3-1 and J is TRBJ1-2; 11 bases are shared with TRBD1. The J segment lost 4 bases and the V segment lost 4 bases, leaving 5 bases of the junction unmatched. The CDR3 has 15 amino acids. Germline V gene lookup returns CDR1 LGHDT and CDR2 YNNKEL (reference sequence). The DNA for the CDR3 is TGTGCCAGCAGCCGCTCGGACAGGGGGCTCTATGGCTACACCTTC. Its translation is CASSRSDRGLYGYTF.

This clonotype was recorded a few times. The rearrangement uses TRBV19 and TRBJ1-1; a weak D match, TRBD1 (5 bases). The germline V gene has CDR1 LNHDA and CDR2 SQIVND (reference sequence). Trimming left V 5 bases short and J 0 bases short, with 13 bases between. The CDR3 has 15 residues. DNA for the CDR3: TGTGCCAGTAGTGAGTACAGGAACATGAACACTGAAGCTTTCTTT. It yields the protein CASSEYRNMNTEAFF. Complete variable domain (other parts from reference TRBV19 and TRBJ1-1): DGGITQSPKYLFRKEGQNVTLSCEQNLNHDAMYWYRQDPGQGLRLIYYSQIVNDFQKGDIAEGYSVSREKKESFPLTVTSAQKNPTAFYLCASSEYRNMNTEAFFGQGTRLTVV.

This clonotype was seen a few times. The chain joins TRBV25-1 to TRBJ2-3, with TRBD1 matching over 10 bases. Germline V lookup: CDR1 MGHDK, CDR2 SYGVNS. J was trimmed by 2 bases and V by 5 bases; bases with no gene match: 4. The CDR3 totals 15 residues. DNA for the CDR3: TGTGCCAGCAGTAAGGGACAGGGGATCACAGATACGCAGTATTTT. This translates into CASSKGQGITDTQYF. Full variable domain (rest looked up from reference TRBV25-1 and TRBJ2-3): EADIYQTPRYLVIGTGKKITLECSQTMGHDKMYWYQQDPGMELHLIHYSYGVNSTEKGDLSSESTVSRIRTEHFPLTLESARPSHTSQYLCASSKGQGITDTQYFGPGTRLTVL.

This clonotype came up many times. This chain uses TRBV29-1 with TRBJ1-2; D unresolved. CDR1 is SQVTM and CDR2 is ANQGSEA in the germline V gene. With 4 bases removed from V and 7 bases from J, the gap between germline ends came to 10 bases. The CDR3 is 11 amino acids. The CDR3 sequence is CSVGALGGYTF. The CDR3 DNA reads TGCAGCGTTGGGGCACTCGGTGGCTACACCTTC.

This clonotype has more than one count but fewer than ten. The chain employs TRBV20-1 and TRBJ1-2, with 11 bases matching TRBD1. CDR3 size: 15 residues. Germline CDR1 reads DFQATT; CDR2 reads SNEGSKA (reference sequence). Trimming cost V 3 bases and J 7 bases; bases outside gene matches: 10. As DNA, the CDR3 is TGCAGTGCTAGGAGTGAGGGGACAGGGGGGCTTGGCTACACCTTC. Its translation: CSARSEGTGGLGYTF.

V and J are TRBV15 and TRBJ2-6; TRBD1 aligns across 10 bases. The germline V gene encodes CDR1 LNHNV and CDR2 YYDKDF (reference sequence). The ends lost 3 bases at V and 2 bases at J; junction bases unmatched: 10. This CDR3 region has 19 residues. CDR3 protein: CATSRTPGQGYPGANVLTF. DNA of the CDR3: TGTGCCACCAGCAGGACCCCGGGACAGGGGTACCCTGGGGCCAACGTCCTGACTTTC.

This clonotype has a count of ten or more. The rearrangement uses TRBV7-8 and TRBJ2-1, with 8 bases lining up with TRBD2. Germline lookup yields CDR1 SGHVS and CDR2 FQNEAQ. Trimming cost V 5 bases and J 0 bases; bases outside gene matches: 9. The CDR3 extends over 17 amino acids. The CDR3: CASSPRGGASSYNEQFF. The CDR3 DNA reads as TGTGCCAGCAGCCCCCGGGGGGGGGCTAGCTCCTACAATGAGCAGTTCTTC.